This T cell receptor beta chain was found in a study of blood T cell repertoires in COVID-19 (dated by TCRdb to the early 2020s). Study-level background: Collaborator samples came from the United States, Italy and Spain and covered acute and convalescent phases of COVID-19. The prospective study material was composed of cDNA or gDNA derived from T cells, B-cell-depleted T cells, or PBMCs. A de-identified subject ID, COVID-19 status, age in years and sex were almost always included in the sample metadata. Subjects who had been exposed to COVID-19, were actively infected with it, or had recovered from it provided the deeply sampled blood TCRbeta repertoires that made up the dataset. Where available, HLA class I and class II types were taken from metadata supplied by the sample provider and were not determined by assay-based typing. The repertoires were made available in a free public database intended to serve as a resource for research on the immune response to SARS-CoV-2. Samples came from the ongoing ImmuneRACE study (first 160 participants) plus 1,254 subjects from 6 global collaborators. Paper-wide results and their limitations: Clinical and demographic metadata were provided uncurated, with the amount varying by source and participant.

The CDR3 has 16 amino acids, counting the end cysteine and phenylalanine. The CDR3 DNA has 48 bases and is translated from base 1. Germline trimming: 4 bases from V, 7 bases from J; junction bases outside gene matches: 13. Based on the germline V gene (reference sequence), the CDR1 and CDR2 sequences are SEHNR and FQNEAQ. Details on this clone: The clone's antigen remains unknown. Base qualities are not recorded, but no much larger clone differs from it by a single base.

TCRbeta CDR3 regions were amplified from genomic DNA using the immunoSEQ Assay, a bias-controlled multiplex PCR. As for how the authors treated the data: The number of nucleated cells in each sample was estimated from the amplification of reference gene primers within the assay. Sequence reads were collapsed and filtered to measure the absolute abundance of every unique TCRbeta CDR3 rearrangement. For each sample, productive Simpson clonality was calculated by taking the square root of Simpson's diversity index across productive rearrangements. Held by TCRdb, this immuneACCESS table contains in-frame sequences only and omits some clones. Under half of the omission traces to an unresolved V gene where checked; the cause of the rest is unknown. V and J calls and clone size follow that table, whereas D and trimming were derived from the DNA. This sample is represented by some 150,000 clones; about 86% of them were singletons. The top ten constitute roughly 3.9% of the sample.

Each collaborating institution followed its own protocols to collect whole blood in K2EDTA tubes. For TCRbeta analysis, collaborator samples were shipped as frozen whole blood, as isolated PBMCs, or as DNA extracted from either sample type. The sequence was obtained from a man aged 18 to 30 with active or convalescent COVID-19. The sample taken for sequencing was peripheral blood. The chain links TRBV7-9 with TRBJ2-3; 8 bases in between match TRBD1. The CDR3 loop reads CASSSSPDRERNTQYF. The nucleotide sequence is TGTGCCAGCAGCTCTTCCCCGGACAGGGAGAGAAATACGCAGTATTTT.